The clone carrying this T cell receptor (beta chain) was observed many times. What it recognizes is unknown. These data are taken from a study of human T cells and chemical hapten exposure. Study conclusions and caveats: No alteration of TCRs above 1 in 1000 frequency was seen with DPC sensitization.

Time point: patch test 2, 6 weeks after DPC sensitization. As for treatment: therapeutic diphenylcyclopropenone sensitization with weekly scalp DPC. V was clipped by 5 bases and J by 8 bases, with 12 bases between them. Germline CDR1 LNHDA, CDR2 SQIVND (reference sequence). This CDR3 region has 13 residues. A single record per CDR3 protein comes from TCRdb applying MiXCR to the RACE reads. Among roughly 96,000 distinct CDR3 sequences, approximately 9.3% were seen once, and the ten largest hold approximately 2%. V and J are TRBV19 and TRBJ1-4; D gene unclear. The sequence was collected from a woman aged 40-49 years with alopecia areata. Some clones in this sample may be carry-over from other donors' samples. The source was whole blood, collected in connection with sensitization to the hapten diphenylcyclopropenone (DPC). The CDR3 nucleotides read TGTGCCAGTAGTGACACCCTGGAAGAAAAACTGTTTTTT. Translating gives CASSDTLEEKLFF. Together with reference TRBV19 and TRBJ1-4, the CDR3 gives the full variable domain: DGGITQSPKYLFRKEGQNVTLSCEQNLNHDAMYWYRQDPGQGLRLIYYSQIVNDFQKGDIAEGYSVSREKKESFPLTVTSAQKNPTAFYLCASSDTLEEKLFFGSGTQLSVL.